Presented here are 20 T cell receptor beta chains from one specimen sequenced in a study of identical twins (dated by TCRdb to 2016 to 2017). The library was prepared using 5' RACE. Sequencing instrument: Illumina HiSeq 2000. TCRdb reworked the public reads: Q25 trimming with fastp, MiXCR clone assembly, productive beta chains retained. A single entry per CDR3 protein holds the most common genes and DNA from its merged rows. Within this sample are hundreds of thousands of distinct CDR3 sequences, with roughly 8% of them counted one time only. The biggest ten clones account for around 0.95% of the sample. This sample also belongs to another study, concerning yellow fever vaccine responses in identical twins.

The sample comprised PBMCs. These TCRs come from a young woman in good health.

This clonotype was seen only a few times. This rearrangement joins TRBV5-1 to TRBJ1-5; perhaps TRBD1 as D (5 bases). Germline-derived CDR1 and CDR2 are SGHRS and YFSETQ. The CDR3 is 16 residues long. V gave up 0 bases and J gave up 2 bases, with 12 bases separating them. CDR3: CASSLALGRGNQPQHF. For the CDR3, the DNA is TGCGCCAGCAGCTTGGCCCTGGGGCGCGGCAATCAGCCCCAGCATTTT.

The table lists this clonotype with many counts. This chain joins TRBV20-1 and TRBJ1-1, with D hard to call. The V gene lost 1 base and the J gene lost 3 bases, with 6 bases spanning the gap. The CDR3 covers 12 residues. From germline, CDR1 is DFQATT and CDR2 SNEGSKA (reference sequence). The chain's CDR3 is CSARATDTEAFF. The CDR3 coding sequence is TGCAGTGCTAGAGCTACTGACACTGAAGCTTTCTTT.

The chain recombines TRBV4-2 with TRBJ2-3; 7 bases map to TRBD2. The CDR3 spans 16 residues. Germline values: CDR1 LGHNA, CDR2 YNFKEQ. V lost 4 bases to trimming and J lost 6 bases; unmatched junction nucleotides: 13. The CDR3 nucleotides read TGTGCCAGCAGCCCCCGGAGGCGGGAGTGGGACGATACGCAGTATTTT. Its translation is CASSPRRREWDDTQYF.

This clonotype was detected only a few times. The V call is TRBV7-9, the J call TRBJ2-3; possibly TRBD1 for D (5 bases). CDR1 SEHNR and CDR2 FQNEAQ come from the germline V gene (reference sequence). The V end was cut by 0 bases, the J end by 6 bases, with 13 bases between. The CDR3 sequence is 15 residues long. The CDR3 DNA follows: TGTGCCAGCAGCTTAGCGGGGCCCATTGGCGATACGCAGTATTTT. Amino acids: CASSLAGPIGDTQYF.

The CDR3 DNA reads TGTGCCAGCAGCTCGAATTACAGGGTACCCTACGAGCAGTACTTC. Translation: CASSSNYRVPYEQYF. The genes are TRBV5-6 and TRBJ2-7; D is perhaps TRBD1 (6 bases). The CDR3 consists of 15 residues. Trimming took off 3 bases at V and 2 bases at J, with 15 bases between the two ends. CDR1 and CDR2 from the germline V gene are SGHDT and YYEEEE.

Worth noting for this clonotype: An end of the junction differs from the germline gene, which may be a read error. The genes are TRBV7-7 and TRBJ2-3, with TRBD2 identical over 10 bases. CDR1 and CDR2 from the germline V gene are SSHAT and FNYEAQ (reference sequence). This CDR3 spans 17 amino acids. The CDR3 loop reads CASSSPTLAGAAGTQYF. The DNA of the CDR3 is TGTGCTAGCAGCTCCCCGACCCTAGCGGGGGCCGCGGGTACGCAGTATTTT.

This clonotype came up a few times. The chain links TRBV27 to TRBJ2-5, with D unclear. CDR1 MNHEY and CDR2 SMNVEV come from the germline V gene (reference sequence). The CDR3 contains 15 residues. V lost 5 bases and J lost 0, with 13 bases in between. This CDR3 reads CASSPILRYQETQYF. The DNA for the CDR3 is TGTGCCAGCAGTCCCATTCTCCGGTACCAAGAGACCCAGTACTTC.

This clonotype was counted only a few times. This chain connects TRBV2 to TRBJ1-4, with D unresolved. V was pared by 7 bases and J by 0 bases, with 12 bases between. Looked up from germline, CDR1 is SNHLY and CDR2 is FYNNEI. CDR3 size: 15 residues. As DNA, the CDR3 is TGTGCCAGCAAACCGCAGAGTGCAACTAATGAAAAACTGTTTTTT. It translates to CASKPQSATNEKLFF. Based on the CDR3 plus reference TRBV2 and TRBJ1-4, the full variable domain is EPEVTQTPSHQVTQMGQEVILRCVPISNHLYFYWYRQILGQKVEFLVSFYNNEISEKSEIFDDQFSVERPDGSNFTLKIRSTKLEDSAMYFCASKPQSATNEKLFFGSGTQLSVL.

This clonotype was observed a handful of times. The chain joins TRBV9 to TRBJ2-1; 8 bases line up with TRBD2. Unmatched junction bases numbered 9, after V lost 6 bases and J lost 4 bases. The CDR3 runs to 15 residues. Germline CDR1 and CDR2: SGDLS and YYNGEE. The DNA of the CDR3 is TGTGCCAGCACTGGAACTAGCGGAGTGTACAATGAGCAGTTCTTC. Translating it yields CASTGTSGVYNEQFF.

This clonotype was detected only a few times. The DNA for the CDR3 is TGTGCCAGCAGCCGGGACAGGGTACTTGAAAAACTGTTTTTT. This gives the protein CASSRDRVLEKLFF. This chain links TRBV2 with TRBJ1-4; 9 bases are shared with TRBD1. V lost 6 bases, J lost 7 bases, and 6 bases stayed unmatched. Per the germline V gene, CDR1 is SNHLY and CDR2 is FYNNEI. This CDR3 is 14 amino acids long.

The gene calls are TRBV20-1 and TRBJ2-7, with 7 nucleotides matching TRBD1. J gave up 2 bases and V 5 bases, and 3 bases lay outside the gene matches. Germline values: CDR1 DFQATT, CDR2 SNEGSKA (reference sequence). This CDR3 has 12 amino acids. CDR3 DNA sequence: TGCAGTGCTGTTGGACAGGCCTACGAGCAGTACTTC. Translating gives CSAVGQAYEQYF.

CDR3 coding DNA: TGTGCCAGCAGCCTGGGACTAGCGCTCTACAATGAGCAGTTCTTC. Amino acids: CASSLGLALYNEQFF. The chain links TRBV14 to TRBJ2-1; 10 nucleotides align to TRBD2. Germline loops: CDR1 SGHDN, CDR2 FVKESK. The ends lost 4 bases at V and 3 bases at J; junction bases unmatched: 3. The CDR3 has 15 residues.

This chain joins TRBV30 and TRBJ2-2; TRBD2 might be the D (6 bases). Germline CDR1 reads GTSNPN; CDR2 reads SVGIG (reference sequence). V was shortened by 3 bases and J by 1 base, with 12 bases between the two germline ends. The CDR3 has 15 amino acids. The CDR3 bases are TGTGCCTGGAGGGAGGGTAGAAGGAACACCGGGGAGCTGTTTTTT. Its translation: CAWREGRRNTGELFF.

In this sample, this clonotype turned up a few times. V gene TRBV20-1 combines with J gene TRBJ2-5; D remains unclear. The CDR3 length is 13 residues. V was shortened by 5 bases and J by 0 bases, with 10 bases between the two germline ends. Germline CDR1 reads DFQATT; CDR2 reads SNEGSKA (reference sequence). CDR3 coding DNA: TGCAGTGCTCCGTACGGGTACCAAGAGACCCAGTACTTC. It yields the protein CSAPYGYQETQYF.

The genes are TRBV27 and TRBJ2-5; 8 bases agree with TRBD2. Germline-derived CDR1 and CDR2 are MNHEY and SMNVEV (reference sequence). CDR3 size: 15 residues. V shed 2 bases and J 5 bases; nucleotides not matched to a gene: 7. As DNA, the CDR3 is TGTGCCAGCAGTTTAATACGGGAGGGCCTGGAGACCCAGTACTTC. It yields the protein CASSLIREGLETQYF.

There are many counts of this clonotype. This chain links TRBV4-3 with TRBJ2-3; D is possibly TRBD2 (7 bases). The ends were cut back, 4 bases at V and 1 base at J, with 18 bases in the middle. CDR1 and CDR2 (germline): LGHNA, YSLEER. The CDR3 has 17 residues. The CDR3 region has the DNA TGCGCCAGCAGCCGACTGGTTCAAGGGGGGGGCACAGATACGCAGTATTTT. Encoded protein: CASSRLVQGGGTDTQYF.

This clonotype has a count of ten or more. This chain connects TRBV29-1 to TRBJ2-5, with a tentative D call TRBD1 (6 bases). This CDR3 has 14 residues. V lost 1 base and J 4 bases, leaving 13 bases between the germline ends. Germline V lookup: CDR1 SQVTM, CDR2 ANQGSEA. The CDR3 DNA is TGCAGCGTTGAAGCACAGGGTTCGAGAGAGACCCAGTACTTC. It translates to CSVEAQGSRETQYF.

At least ten counts were recorded for this clonotype. The rearrangement joins TRBV12-3 or TRBV12-4 to TRBJ2-3, with 10 positions matching TRBD2. There are 14 residues in the CDR3. Unmatched junction bases numbered 6, after V lost 6 bases and J lost 6 bases. This CDR3 is CASRASGRTDTQYF. CDR3 bases: TGTGCCAGCAGAGCTAGCGGGAGAACTGATACGCAGTATTTT.

This clonotype was detected only a few times. The J gene is TRBJ2-5, the V gene TRBV7-2, with TRBD2 matching over 8 bases. Germline V gene sequence: CDR1 SGHTA, CDR2 FQGNSA. V gave up 6 bases and J gave up 5 bases; unmatched junction bases: 5. This CDR3 is 13 amino acids long. The CDR3 loop is CASRFGGGETQYF. CDR3 nucleotide sequence: TGTGCCAGCAGGTTCGGGGGGGGGGAGACCCAGTACTTC.

The chain combines TRBV5-1 with TRBJ2-5, with 8 bases identical to TRBD2. The CDR3 loop spans 14 amino acids. Germline values: CDR1 SGHRS, CDR2 YFSETQ. Trimming cost V 4 bases and J 1 base; bases outside gene matches: 3. CDR3 nucleotide sequence: TGCGCCAGCAGCCCGACTAGCGCCCAAGAGACCCAGTACTTC. Residues: CASSPTSAQETQYF. The full variable domain, rest sourced from reference TRBV5-1 and TRBJ2-5, is KAGVTQTPRYLIKTRGQQVTLSCSPISGHRSVSWYQQTPGQGLQFLFEYFSETQRNKGNFPGRFSGRQFSNSRSEMNVSTLELGDSALYLCASSPTSAQETQYFGPGTRLLVL.